This passage covers 12 T cell receptor beta chains from one sample sequenced in a study of T cells in Graves' hyperthyroidism and ophthalmopathy. The CDR3 regions of TCR beta were amplified from RNA transcripts. The TCR CDR3 was amplified in a first-round RT-PCR using the HTBI primer set. One entry per CDR3 protein, called by TCRdb with MiXCR from the multiplex PCR reads. The data hold 470,000 or so distinct CDR3 sequences, with less than 25% observed a single time. The specimen sequenced was blood. Receptor source: a young man with Graves' hyperthyroidism.

There are many counts of this clonotype. The chain couples TRBV3-1 to TRBJ1-1; D not certain. From germline, CDR1 is LGHDT and CDR2 YNNKEL (reference sequence). Trimming shortened V by 1 base and J by 4 bases, and 10 bases separated the two germline ends. CDR3 length: 14 amino acids. The CDR3, as DNA: TGTGCCAGCAGCCAAGCGCGAAGGACCACTGAAGCTTTCTTT. Translation gives CASSQARRTTEAFF.

This clonotype was picked up many times. The rearrangement links TRBV7-2 to TRBJ1-5; D is undetermined. CDR3 size: 16 residues. V was cut by 1 base and J by 0 bases, with 10 bases left in between. CDR1 is SGHTA, CDR2 FQGNSA, per germline. The CDR3 DNA sequence: TGTGCCAGCAGCTTAGAATACAGCCTTAGCAATCAGCCCCAGCATTTT. Translation: CASSLEYSLSNQPQHF.

The CDR3 coding sequence is TGTGCCAGCACACTCGCCCCTGCCACCGGGGAGCTGTTTTTT. This sequence encodes CASTLAPATGELFF. The genes are TRBV12-3 or TRBV12-4 and TRBJ2-2; D ambiguous. Trimming pared 7 bases from V and 4 bases from J, leaving 13 bases between. The CDR3 is made up of 14 amino acids.

This clonotype has at least ten counts. The chain links TRBV29-1 to TRBJ1-1; tentatively, D is TRBD1 (5 bases). CDR1 SQVTM and CDR2 ANQGSEA come from the germline V gene. CDR3 length equals 14 residues. The V gene lost 4 bases and the J gene lost 7 bases, with 19 bases spanning the gap. CDR3 region: CSVGAGGAYYEAFF. The CDR3 nucleotides read TGCAGCGTTGGGGCCGGGGGAGCCTACTATGAAGCTTTCTTT.

The table lists this clonotype with many counts. The V call is TRBV7-9, the J call TRBJ2-5; D is uncertain. V lost 5 bases and J 4 bases, leaving 11 bases between the germline ends. Germline-derived CDR1 and CDR2 are SEHNR and FQNEAQ (reference sequence). The CDR3 is made up of 13 amino acids. The CDR3 DNA follows: TGTGCCAGCAGCGAAGGACGTCGAGAGACCCAGTACTTC. This codes for CASSEGRRETQYF.

This clonotype was observed many times. The chain uses TRBV5-1 and TRBJ2-7, with D hard to call. CDR3 size: 14 residues. V lost 4 bases to trimming and J lost 0 bases, with 11 bases between them. Per germline, CDR1 SGHRS and CDR2 YFSETQ. DNA of the CDR3: TGCGCCAGCAGCCGGTCTACGTTCTCCTACGAGCAGTACTTC. It codes for CASSRSTFSYEQYF.

Ten or more counts support this clonotype. V usage is TRBV7-2 and J usage is TRBJ1-1, with D unresolved. CDR1 and CDR2 (germline): SGHTA, FQGNSA. V gave up 6 bases and J gave up 8 bases, with 19 bases separating them. The CDR3 length is 14 residues. The CDR3 DNA reads as TGTGCCAGCAGGCTCCCCCCAAACCGGGCAGAAGCTTTCTTT. Its protein is CASRLPPNRAEAFF.

This chain uses TRBV28 with TRBJ2-6, with D maybe TRBD1 (5 bases). Germline V gives CDR1 MDHEN, CDR2 SYDVKM. V was clipped by 5 bases and J by 1 base, with 18 bases between them. The CDR3 is made up of 18 amino acids. CDR3 in amino acids: CASSAMNYQGSGANVLTF. Here the CDR3 DNA reads TGTGCCAGCAGTGCCATGAATTATCAGGGTTCTGGGGCCAACGTCCTGACTTTC.

In this sample, this clonotype turned up many times. The chain couples TRBV2 to TRBJ1-5, with unresolved D. Germline assignment: CDR1 SNHLY and CDR2 FYNNEI. This CDR3 is built from 13 residues. Between the trimmed V and J ends, which lost 4 bases and 0 bases, there was a span of 4 bases. The CDR3 spells CASSGLSNQPQHF. CDR3 nucleotides: TGTGCCAGCAGTGGGCTTAGCAATCAGCCCCAGCATTTT.

The chain combines TRBV10-3 with TRBJ2-2, with 8 bases that match TRBD1. CDR3 length: 16 residues. Trimming removed 6 bases from V and 5 bases from J; junction bases left unmatched: 11. The germline gives CDR1 ENHRY, CDR2 SYGVKD. The CDR3 is CAIRTGQAKGTGELFF. As DNA, the CDR3 is TGTGCCATCAGGACGGGACAGGCAAAGGGGACCGGGGAGCTGTTTTTT.

Concerning this clonotype: This CDR3 is missing its conserved last phenylalanine or tryptophan, likely due to a read error. The chain uses TRBV12-3 or TRBV12-4 and TRBJ1-1; D gene unclear. This CDR3 contains 14 residues. V was clipped by 6 bases and J by 1 base, with 12 bases between them. The CDR3 here is CASSSRRGNTEAFV. The CDR3, as DNA: TGTGCCAGCAGCTCCAGGCGGGGGAACACTGAAGCTTTCGTT.

A word on this clonotype: This could be a read error, since a much larger clone is one nucleotide away. A read error is likely, as this CDR3 ends without the conserved phenylalanine or tryptophan. The chain recombines TRBV7-9 with TRBJ1-1; D gene ambiguous. The CDR3 length is 15 residues. Germline V gene lookup returns CDR1 SEHNR and CDR2 FQNEAQ (reference sequence). Trimming pared 1 base from V and 1 base from J, leaving 10 bases between. The CDR3 DNA reads as TGTGCCAGCAGCTTAGACCCGAAGGGGAACACTGAAGCTTTCGTT. Residues: CASSLDPKGNTEAFV.